A selection of T cell receptor beta chains follows, all from one sample in a study of OX40 agonist ivuxolimab in advanced cancers. Some clones are missing from TCRdb's copy, which holds only in-frame ones; the method was immunoSEQ multiplex PCR. This table holds 65,000 to 95,000 clones, more than 85% found once. Sample: CD4+ or CD8+ T cells sorted from blood, taken in a trial of the OX40 agonist ivuxolimab. These receptors were collected from an adult with an advanced solid tumor such as melanoma, head and neck, liver or kidney cancer. The CDR3 runs from the conserved cysteine through the conserved F or W. Fields, in order: D gene, V gene, J gene, clone size, CDR3 protein, CDR3 DNA. D genes are given only for firm matches. Some rows mark clone size as missing; the rest say once, few, many or name a class of expanded clone.

>TRBD1|TRBV19|TRBJ2-5|NA
CASSIGQVQETQYF
TGTGCCAGTAGTATTGGACAGGTCCAAGAGACCCAGTACTTC
>TRBD2|TRBV19|TRBJ2-1|NA
CASSMAAGGRSNEQFF
TGTGCCAGTAGTATGGCAGCGGGAGGAAGATCGAATGAGCAGTTCTTC
>NA|TRBV6-5|TRBJ2-7|NA
CASSFDRIHEQYF
TGTGCCAGCAGTTTTGACAGGATCCACGAGCAGTACTTC
>TRBD2|TRBV7-6|TRBJ2-5|once
CASSLGLADQETQYF
TGTGCCAGCAGCTTAGGACTAGCGGACCAAGAGACCCAGTACTTC
>NA|TRBV5-5|TRBJ1-1|NA
CASSTTENTEAFF
TGTGCCAGCAGCACCACAGAGAACACTGAAGCTTTCTTT
>NA|TRBV7-9|TRBJ1-4|NA
CASSLGEDPGAEKLFF
TGTGCCAGCAGCCTAGGGGAGGATCCAGGGGCTGAAAAACTGTTTTTT
>NA|TRBV2|TRBJ1-2|NA
CASSSQAGVSGYTF
TGTGCCAGCAGTTCCCAAGCGGGCGTAAGTGGCTACACCTTC
>TRBD1|TRBV7-2|TRBJ1-4|NA
CASSLAWDRANEKLFF
TGTGCCAGCAGCTTAGCGTGGGACAGGGCTAATGAAAAACTGTTTTTT
>NA|TRBV1|TRBJ1-1|once
CTSSPPGGTEAFF
TGCACCAGCAGCCCACCCGGGGGAACTGAAGCTTTCTTT
>NA|TRBV7-3|TRBJ2-2|NA
CASSPATGPANTGELFF
TGTGCCAGCAGCCCCGCAACGGGGCCCGCGAACACCGGGGAGCTGTTTTTT
>NA|TRBV5-1|TRBJ2-3|NA
CASSLGSFSTDTQYF
TGCGCCAGCAGCTTAGGGTCGTTTAGCACAGATACGCAGTATTTT
>TRBD2|TRBV6-5|TRBJ2-1|NA
CASSTTSGSLLEQFF
TGTGCCAGCAGTACGACTAGCGGGAGTCTTCTGGAGCAGTTCTTC
>TRBD2|TRBV15|TRBJ2-3|NA
CATSSRLAGGADTQYF
TGTGCCACCAGCTCTCGACTAGCGGGAGGAGCAGATACGCAGTATTTT
>TRBD1|TRBV5-1|TRBJ1-4|NA
CASSLAGDSLSEKLFF
TGCGCCAGCAGCTTGGCCGGGGACAGTCTATCAGAAAAACTGTTTTTT
>NA|TRBV11-2|TRBJ2-7|NA
CASTPGIYEQYF
TGTGCCAGCACACCCGGGATCTACGAGCAGTACTTC
>TRBD1|TRBV6-5|TRBJ2-7|NA
CASSLGQGAYEQYF
TGTGCCAGCAGCTTAGGACAGGGGGCCTACGAGCAGTACTTC
>NA|TRBV5-1|TRBJ1-3|NA
CASSSTVDSSGNTIYF
TGCGCCAGCAGCTCCACAGTGGACTCCTCTGGAAACACCATATATTTT
>NA|TRBV11-2|TRBJ1-1|NA
CASSSQRLNTEAFF
TGTGCCAGCAGCTCCCAGCGCCTGAACACTGAAGCTTTCTTT
>NA|TRBV5-1|TRBJ2-7|NA
CASSSGPYEQYF
TGCGCCAGCAGCTCCGGACCCTACGAGCAGTACTTC
>TRBD1|TRBV18|TRBJ1-5|NA
CASSASSGTGRGGNQPQHF
TGTGCCAGCTCAGCTTCTTCCGGGACAGGGAGAGGTGGCAATCAGCCCCAGCATTTT
>NA|TRBV20-1|TRBJ1-4|NA
CSASLGEKLFF
TGCAGTGCTTCCCTGGGTGAAAAACTGTTTTTT
>NA|TRBV19|TRBJ2-3|NA
CASSILATSTDTQYF
TGTGCCAGTAGTATATTAGCGACCAGCACAGATACGCAGTATTTT
>NA|TRBV30|TRBJ1-4|NA
CAWSVRGVGEKLFF
TGTGCCTGGAGTGTACGGGGTGTCGGTGAAAAACTGTTTTTT
>NA|TRBV6-6|TRBJ2-1|NA
CASSYGSGAYNEQFF
TGTGCCAGCAGTTACGGTAGCGGTGCCTACAATGAGCAGTTCTTC
>TRBD1|TRBV2|TRBJ1-5|NA
CASSGQGVEQPQHF
TGTGCCAGCAGTGGCCAGGGGGTAGAACAGCCCCAGCATTTT
>NA|TRBV30|TRBJ1-1|few
CAWRQAEAFF
TGTGCCTGGAGACAGGCTGAAGCTTTCTTT
>TRBD1|TRBV5-4|TRBJ2-7|once
CASSWPTGGEQYF
TGTGCCAGCAGCTGGCCGACAGGGGGCGAGCAGTACTTC
>NA|TRBV2|TRBJ1-4|NA
CASSEVRGFNEKLFF
TGTGCCAGCAGTGAAGTTCGGGGGTTTAATGAAAAACTGTTTTTT
>NA|TRBV6-6|TRBJ1-4|NA
CASSQTRGANEKLFF
TGTGCCAGCAGTCAGACCCGGGGGGCTAATGAAAAACTGTTTTTT
>NA|TRBV20-1|TRBJ2-7|NA
CSAESAYEQYF
TGCAGTGCTGAGTCAGCCTACGAGCAGTACTTC
>NA|TRBV5-1|TRBJ2-4|NA
CASSHSGLQAGALAKNIQYF
TGCGCCAGCAGTCATAGCGGATTACAGGCGGGGGCACTAGCCAAAAACATTCAGTACTTC
>TRBD1|TRBV19|TRBJ2-7|NA
CASSQGQGTYEQYF
TGTGCCAGTAGTCAGGGACAGGGCACCTACGAGCAGTACTTC
>TRBD1|TRBV11-2|TRBJ2-7|NA
CASSVAGTGVYEQYF
TGTGCCAGCAGCGTGGCCGGGACAGGGGTTTACGAGCAGTACTTC
>NA|TRBV29-1|TRBJ2-5|NA
CSVGTQGSGPQETQYF
TGCAGCGTGGGGACCCAGGGGTCGGGGCCTCAAGAGACCCAGTACTTC
>NA|TRBV11-3|TRBJ2-1|few
CASSLAGSSNEQFF
TGTGCCAGCAGCTTAGCCGGGAGCTCCAATGAGCAGTTCTTC
>TRBD1|TRBV30|TRBJ2-5|NA
CAWDSGTVGETQYF
TGTGCCTGGGACTCGGGGACAGTCGGGGAGACCCAGTACTTC